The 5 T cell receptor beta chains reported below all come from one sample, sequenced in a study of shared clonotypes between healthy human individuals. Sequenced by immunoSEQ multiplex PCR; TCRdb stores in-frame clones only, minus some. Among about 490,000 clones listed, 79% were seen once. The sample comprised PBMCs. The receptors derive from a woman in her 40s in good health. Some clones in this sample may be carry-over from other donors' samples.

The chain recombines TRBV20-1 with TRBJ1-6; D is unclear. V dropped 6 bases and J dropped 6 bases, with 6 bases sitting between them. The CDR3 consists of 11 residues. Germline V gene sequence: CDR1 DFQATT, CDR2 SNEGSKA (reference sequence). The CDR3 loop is CSASINSPLHF. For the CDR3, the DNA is TGCAGTGCCTCCATTAATTCACCCCTCCACTTT.

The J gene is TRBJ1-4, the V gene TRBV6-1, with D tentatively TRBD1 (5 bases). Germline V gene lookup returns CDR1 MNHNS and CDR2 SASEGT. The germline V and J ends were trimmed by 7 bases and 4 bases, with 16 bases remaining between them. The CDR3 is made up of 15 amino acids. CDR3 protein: CASTQGRRNNEKLFF. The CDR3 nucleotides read TGTGCCAGCACCCAGGGTAGGAGGAATAATGAAAAACTGTTTTTT.

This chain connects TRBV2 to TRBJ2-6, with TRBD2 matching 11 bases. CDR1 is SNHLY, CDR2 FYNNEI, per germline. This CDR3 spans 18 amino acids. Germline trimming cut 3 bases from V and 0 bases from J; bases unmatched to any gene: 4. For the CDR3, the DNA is TGTGCCAGCAGTGATGGGACTAGCGGTCTCTCTGGGGCCAACGTCCTGACTTTC. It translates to CASSDGTSGLSGANVLTF.

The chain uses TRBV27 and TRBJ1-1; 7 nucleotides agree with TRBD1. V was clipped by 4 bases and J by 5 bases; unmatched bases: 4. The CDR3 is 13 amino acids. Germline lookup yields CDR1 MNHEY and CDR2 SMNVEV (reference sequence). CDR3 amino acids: CASSYRRGTEAFF. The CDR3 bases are TGTGCCAGCAGTTACCGCAGGGGGACTGAAGCTTTCTTT.

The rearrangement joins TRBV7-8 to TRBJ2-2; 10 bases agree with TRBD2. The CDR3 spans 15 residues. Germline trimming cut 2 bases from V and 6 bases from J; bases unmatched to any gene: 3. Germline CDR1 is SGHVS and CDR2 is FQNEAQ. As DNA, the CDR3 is TGTGCCAGCAGCTTACTAGCGGGAGAAGCCGGGGAGCTGTTTTTT. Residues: CASSLLAGEAGELFF. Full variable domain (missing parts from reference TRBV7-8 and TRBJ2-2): GAGVSQSPRYKVAKRGQDVALRCDPISGHVSLFWYQQALGQGPEFLTYFQNEAQLDKSGLPSDRFFAERPEGSVSTLKIQRTQQEDSAVYLCASSLLAGEAGELFFGEGSRLTVL.